The T cell receptor beta chain under discussion was sequenced for a study of glioma-infiltrating T cells (dated by TCRdb to the mid-2010s). Context from the whole study: Low-grade gliomas were represented by WHO grade II oligodendrogliomas or astrocytomas, and glioblastomas were represented by WHO grade IV tumors that were sampled at initial rather than recurrent diagnosis. Glioma patients received dexamethasone for six or fewer days before surgery. For blood libraries, the target was about 4.5- to 10-fold sequencing coverage of approximately 1 million peripheral T cells. TCR alpha- and beta-chain repertoires were sequenced from glioma tissue, non-neoplastic brain tissue and matched peripheral blood mononuclear cells. To measure divergence between tissue and blood T-cell populations, each tissue-infiltrating repertoire was compared with the peripheral blood repertoire of the same patient. The paired cohort comprised three low-grade glioma patients, about eight primary glioblastoma patients and three non-glioma patients contributing non-neoplastic brain tissue.

Surgical brain or tumor specimens were cryofrozen in liquid nitrogen immediately after resection, and peripheral blood cells were collected concurrently. Remarks on this clonotype: It lacks a known antigen. Within one base of it there is no much larger clone, and no base qualities were kept.

TCR alpha and beta CDR3 regions were amplified with the iRepertoire nested amplicon-rescue multiplex PCR (arm-PCR) platform from RNA. For one-step reverse transcription and amplification, about 95-450 ng of tissue mRNA or PBMC total RNA was used as input. Following bead purification, Illumina adapters were added through a secondary multiplex PCR, and the libraries were then gel-purified between 200 and 400 bp. The libraries contained internal 6-nucleotide barcodes that were used for demultiplexing. Sequencing of the libraries was done on an Illumina MiSeq using 2x220 or 2x250 nucleotide paired-end reads. The authors' analysis ran thus. Paired reads were merged using FLASH 1.2.11 and were aligned to the GRCh37 human genome using BWA-MEM, after which TRA and TRB reads were extracted. V and J assignment used an IMGT-derived reference of cassette sequences and CDR3 motifs that included pseudogenes. Three-frame translation of reads was performed, and productive CDR3s were defined as those with a C...FGXG motif and no stop codons. A clonotype was defined as a unique combination of a V-J cassette pair and a CDR3 amino acid sequence. Filtering of reads was based on Hamming distance, with the threshold set by the sequence error rate of each sample in mapped regions. TCRdb reprocessed the public reads (quality trimming at Q25 with fastp, clone calling with MiXCR) and kept in-frame beta chains. Identical CDR3 protein sequences are pooled into one entry, listed with their most common genes and DNA. The V and J calls were not made by the authors but by TCRdb's processing. This sample holds 300,000 to 450,000 distinct CDR3 sequences; 41% were observed only once. The ten largest clones take up about 12% of the sample.

CDR1 and CDR2 were assigned from the germline V gene as MNHEY and SVGEGT. The V end loses 5 bases and the J end loses 7 bases, and a stretch of 24 bases separates them. The CDR3, from cysteine to phenylalanine, totals 17 residues. Only the CDR3 region is kept as DNA, spanning 51 bases read in frame from base 1. Summary of the overall study and its limitations: Very few CDR3 sequences were found to be shared between tissue and blood, and this scarcity was attributed to high CDR3 diversity and limited sampling. VJ-independent divergence between tissue and blood was found to be below expectation in non-neoplastic patients but above expectation in all gliomas, particularly low-grade gliomas. Group comparisons rested on small numbers: three non-neoplastic, three low-grade glioma and fewer than 10 glioblastoma patients. Patients with low tissue-blood divergence were marked by a signature set of shared blood CDR3 motifs, and that set was depleted in highly divergent patients.

This receptor was identified in a human donor with low-grade glioma or glioblastoma, undergoing nonglioma brain surgery, or in good health (not recorded which). The specimen sequenced was glioma tissue, nonneoplastic brain tissue, or PBMCs (not recorded which). The rearrangement combines TRBV6-2 or TRBV6-3 with TRBJ2-1; the D gene could be either TRBD1 or TRBD2, each agreeing at 5 bases. The bases are TGTGCCAGCAGTGTCTTTCTTCGAGGGACCGCTGAAAATGAGCAGTTCTTC. Its coded protein is CASSVFLRGTAENEQFF.